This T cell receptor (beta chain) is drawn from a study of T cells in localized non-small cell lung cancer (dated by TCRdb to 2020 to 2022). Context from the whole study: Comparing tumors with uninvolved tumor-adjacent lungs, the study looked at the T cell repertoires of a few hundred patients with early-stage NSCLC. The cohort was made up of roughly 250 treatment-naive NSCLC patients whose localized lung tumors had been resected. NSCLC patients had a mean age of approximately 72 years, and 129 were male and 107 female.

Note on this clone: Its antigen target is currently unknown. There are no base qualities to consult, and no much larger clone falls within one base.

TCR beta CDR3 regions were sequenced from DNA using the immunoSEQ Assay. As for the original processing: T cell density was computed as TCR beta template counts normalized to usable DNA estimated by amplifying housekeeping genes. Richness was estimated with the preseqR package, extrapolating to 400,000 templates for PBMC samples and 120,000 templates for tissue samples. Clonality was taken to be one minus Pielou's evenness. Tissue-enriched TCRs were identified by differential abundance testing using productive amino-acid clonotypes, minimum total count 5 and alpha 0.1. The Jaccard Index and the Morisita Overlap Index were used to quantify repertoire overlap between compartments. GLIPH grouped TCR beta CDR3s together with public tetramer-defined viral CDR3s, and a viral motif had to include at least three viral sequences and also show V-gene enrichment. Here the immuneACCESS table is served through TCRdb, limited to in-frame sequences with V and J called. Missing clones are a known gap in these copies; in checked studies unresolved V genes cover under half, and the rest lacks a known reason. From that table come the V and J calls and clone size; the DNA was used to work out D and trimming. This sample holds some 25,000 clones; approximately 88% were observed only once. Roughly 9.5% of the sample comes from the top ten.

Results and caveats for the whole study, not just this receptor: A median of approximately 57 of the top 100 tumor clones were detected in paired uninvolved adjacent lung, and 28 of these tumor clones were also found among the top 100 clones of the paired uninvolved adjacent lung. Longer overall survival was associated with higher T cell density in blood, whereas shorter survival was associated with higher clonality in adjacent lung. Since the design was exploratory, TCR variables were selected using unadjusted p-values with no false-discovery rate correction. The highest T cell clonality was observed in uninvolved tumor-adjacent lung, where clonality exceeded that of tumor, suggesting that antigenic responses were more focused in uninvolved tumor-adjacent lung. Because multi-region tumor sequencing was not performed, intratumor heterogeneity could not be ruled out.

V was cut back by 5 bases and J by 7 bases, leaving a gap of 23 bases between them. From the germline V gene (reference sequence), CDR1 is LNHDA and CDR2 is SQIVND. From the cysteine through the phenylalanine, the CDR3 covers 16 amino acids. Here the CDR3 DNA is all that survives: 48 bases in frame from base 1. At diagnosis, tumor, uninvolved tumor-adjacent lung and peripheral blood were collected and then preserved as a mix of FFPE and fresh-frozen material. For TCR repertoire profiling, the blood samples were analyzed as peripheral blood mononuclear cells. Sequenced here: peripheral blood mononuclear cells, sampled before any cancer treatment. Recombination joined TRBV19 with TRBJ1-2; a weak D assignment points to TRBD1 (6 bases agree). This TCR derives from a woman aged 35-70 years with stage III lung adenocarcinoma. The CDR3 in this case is CASSQSLGVRRGGYTF. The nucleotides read TGTGCCAGTAGTCAAAGCCTCGGGGTCCGCAGGGGTGGCTACACCTTC.